The rows below give T cell receptor beta chains drawn from one sample of a study of Ad26.COV2.S vaccination and SARS-CoV-2 variants. The repertoire was sequenced with immunoSEQ multiplex PCR; TCRdb's copy has only in-frame clones and lacks some. The sample contains approximately 300,000 clones, around four fifths of which appear only once. The material sequenced was peripheral blood, taken in a trial of Ad26.COV2.S vaccine versus placebo. The receptors were gathered from a person aged 18-65 years who received the Ad26.COV2.S COVID-19 vaccine or a placebo. The CDR3 runs from the conserved cysteine through the conserved F or W. The D gene is left open where the match is weak. Only some rows state a clone size, as once, few, many or a class for expanded clones.

>12|few|NA|TRBJ2-7|TRBV5-4
CASSQWTSEQYF
TGTGCCAGCAGCCAATGGACATCCGAGCAGTACTTC
>14|NA|NA|TRBJ2-7|TRBV28
CASRGGGTKYEQYF
TGTGCCAGCAGAGGAGGGGGGACCAAGTACGAGCAGTACTTC
>13|NA|TRBD1|TRBJ1-1|TRBV12-3/TRBV12-4
CASRGQGTTEAFF
TGTGCCAGCAGGGGACAGGGGACCACTGAAGCTTTCTTT
>15|NA|TRBD1|TRBJ2-3|TRBV5-1
CASSEHGQGPDTQYF
TGCGCCAGCAGCGAGCACGGACAGGGTCCAGATACGCAGTATTTT
>17|NA|TRBD2|TRBJ2-2|TRBV7-2
CASSSGRERGVTGELFF
TGTGCCAGCAGCTCGGGGAGAGAGCGGGGGGTGACCGGGGAGCTGTTTTTT
>14|many|NA|TRBJ1-4|TRBV19
CASTGTADAEKLFF
TGTGCCAGTACCGGGACTGCAGACGCTGAAAAACTGTTTTTT
>14|NA|NA|TRBJ2-1|TRBV10-3
CAITSTNSYNEQFF
TGTGCCATCACCTCGACAAACTCCTACAATGAGCAGTTCTTC
>15|many|NA|TRBJ1-6|TRBV5-6
CASSKKTGINSPLHF
TGTGCCAGCAGTAAAAAGACGGGAATTAATTCACCCCTCCACTTT
>15|NA|TRBD2|TRBJ2-7|TRBV30
CAWTRGGLASYEQYF
TGTGCCTGGACCCGGGGGGGACTAGCGAGTTACGAGCAGTACTTC
>14|NA|NA|TRBJ1-1|TRBV11-1
CASSLAREHTEAFF
TGTGCCAGCAGCTTAGCCAGGGAGCACACTGAAGCTTTCTTT
>13|NA|NA|TRBJ1-6|TRBV27
CASSLSYNSPLHF
TGTGCCAGCAGTTTATCCTATAATTCACCCCTCCACTTT